This T cell receptor beta chain originates from a study of T cell responses to AZD1222 COVID-19 vaccine. Broader study findings: After the peak T cell response, and only then, were repertoires sampled. Increased Spike-specific TCR breadth and depth were observed after two AZD1222 doses.

CDR1 is MNHEY and CDR2 is SVGAGI in the germline V gene. The CDR3 sequence is 14 residues long. The V and J ends lost 10 bases and 3 bases respectively, with 16 bases between them. As concerns this clone: What it recognizes is unknown.

This table comes from immunoSEQ multiplex PCR, and its TCRdb copy is limited to in-frame clones, with some not included. The repertoire holds roughly 76,000 clones, with 86% as singletons. The material was peripheral blood, obtained on day 0 of AZD1222 vaccination. The gene calls are TRBV6-5 and TRBJ1-5, with D unresolved. This receptor was obtained from an adult in good health. In DNA, the CDR3 is TGTGCCATCGCCCGGGCAGGCGTCAATCAGCCCCAGCATTTT. Protein sequence: CAIARAGVNQPQHF.